A selection of T cell receptor beta chains follows, all from one sample in a study of T-cell memory formation after mild COVID-19. One entry per CDR3 protein results from TCRdb running MiXCR on the 5' RACE reads. The sample records tens of thousands of distinct CDR3 sequences, approximately 13% being singletons. What was sequenced was PBMCs or a T cell subset sorted from them (not recorded which). Receptors originate from an adult woman who had mild COVID-19 (a few samples of this study predate the infection). Cell type and time point are not known. Both conserved end residues are part of each CDR3. A D gene is named only where the DNA matches it firmly. Some rows have no size entry. The others give once, few or many, or a class for an expanded clone.

14,NA,TRBV6-6,few,TRBJ2-5,CASSYSPDQETQYF,TGTGCCAGCAGTTACAGCCCTGACCAAGAGACCCAGTACTTC
15,NA,TRBV5-1,many,TRBJ2-7,CASSPREGRSDEQYF,TGCGCCAGCAGCCCCCGCGAGGGCAGATCTGACGAGCAGTACTTC
11,NA,TRBV6-2/TRBV6-3,few,TRBJ2-1,CASRNNNEQFF,TGTGCCAGCAGAAATAACAATGAGCAGTTCTTC
17,TRBD1,TRBV4-3,NA,TRBJ2-3,CASSQGRWSGGLDTQYF,TGCGCCAGCAGCCAAGGACGGTGGTCAGGGGGCTTAGATACGCAGTATTTT
12,NA,TRBV12-3/TRBV12-4,NA,TRBJ2-7,CASTPGGAEQYF,TGTGCCAGCACCCCCGGGGGAGCGGAGCAGTACTTC
15,NA,TRBV9,NA,TRBJ2-3,CASSPVISSTDTQYF,TGTGCCAGCAGCCCGGTTATAAGTAGCACAGATACGCAGTATTTT
14,NA,TRBV12-3/TRBV12-4,many,TRBJ2-1,CASSSSTANNEQFF,TGTGCCAGCAGTTCCTCCACGGCTAACAATGAGCAGTTCTTC
15,NA,TRBV5-5,NA,TRBJ1-5,CASSPAGTKGQPQHF,TGTGCCAGCAGTCCGGCCGGGACTAAGGGTCAGCCCCAGCATTTT
15,NA,TRBV7-9,few,TRBJ1-2,CASSLFVGGAYGYTF,TGTGCCAGCAGCTTATTCGTCGGGGGGGCTTATGGCTACACCTTC
12,NA,TRBV7-9,many,TRBJ2-4,CASSFGENIQYF,TGTGCCAGCAGCTTCGGAGAGAACATTCAGTACTTC
16,TRBD2,TRBV2,few,TRBJ2-5,CASTGLGLAGQETQYF,TGTGCCAGCACCGGGCTGGGGCTAGCGGGACAAGAGACCCAGTACTTC
15,NA,TRBV6-5,NA,TRBJ2-7,CASSYDFRSSYEQYF,TGTGCCAGCAGTTATGACTTCCGAAGCTCCTACGAGCAGTACTTC
17,NA,TRBV7-2,few,TRBJ2-2,CASSLALISLITGELFF,TGTGCCAGCAGCTTAGCCCTCATATCCCTGATCACCGGGGAGCTGTTTTTT
16,TRBD2,TRBV4-3,few,TRBJ2-5,CASSHRLATPQETQYF,TGCGCCAGCAGCCATAGACTAGCGACACCCCAAGAGACCCAGTACTTC
15,NA,TRBV3-1,NA,TRBJ1-2,CASSQDGQENYGYTF,TGTGCCAGCAGCCAAGATGGGCAGGAGAACTATGGCTACACCTTC
15,TRBD2,TRBV7-9,NA,TRBJ2-2,CASSGKGGPTGELFF,TGTGCCAGCAGCGGCAAGGGAGGGCCCACCGGGGAGCTGTTTTTT
15,NA,TRBV7-9,few,TRBJ2-5,CASSFSLLAAETQYF,TGTGCCAGCAGCTTTTCCCTCTTGGCAGCGGAGACCCAGTACTTC
15,TRBD2,TRBV20-1,many,TRBJ2-3,CSARELSGGTDTQYF,TGCAGTGCTAGAGAACTAAGCGGGGGGACAGATACGCAGTATTTT
18,TRBD1,TRBV12-3/TRBV12-4,few,TRBJ1-5,CASSFYHGLYRGPQPQHF,TGTGCCAGCAGTTTTTATCATGGTTTGTACAGGGGCCCTCAGCCCCAGCATTTT
16,TRBD2,TRBV9,few,TRBJ2-7,CASSTREGESSYEQYF,TGTGCCAGCAGCACCCGGGAGGGGGAGAGCTCCTACGAGCAGTACTTC
16,TRBD2,TRBV6-4,NA,TRBJ2-1,CASSVSVASGHNEQFF,TGTGCCAGCAGTGTTTCCGTGGCTAGCGGGCACAATGAGCAGTTCTTC
16,TRBD1,TRBV20-1,few,TRBJ2-1,CSARELYRGPSNEQFF,TGCAGTGCTAGAGAGTTATACAGGGGGCCCAGCAATGAGCAGTTCTTC
12,NA,TRBV30,NA,TRBJ1-1,CAWGPQNTEAFF,TGTGCCTGGGGACCGCAGAACACTGAAGCTTTCTTT
18,TRBD2,TRBV4-3,few,TRBJ2-7,CASSQEVLAGVSSGEQYF,TGCGCCAGCAGCCAAGAGGTCCTAGCGGGAGTTTCGTCAGGGGAGCAGTACTTC
15,TRBD1,TRBV6-5,NA,TRBJ1-1,CASSTGGQGLGKAFF,TGTGCCAGCAGTACCGGAGGACAGGGTCTGGGTAAAGCTTTCTTT
15,NA,TRBV7-3,NA,TRBJ2-3,CASSLTGGEYDTQYF,TGTGCCAGCAGCTTAACGGGCGGGGAGTACGATACGCAGTATTTT
16,NA,TRBV9,NA,TRBJ2-5,CASSVATSARAETQYF,TGTGCCAGCAGCGTAGCTACGTCGGCGCGGGCAGAGACCCAGTACTTC
12,NA,TRBV25-1,few,TRBJ1-1,CASSYLNTEAFF,TGTGCCAGCAGTTACTTGAACACTGAAGCTTTCTTT
12,TRBD2,TRBV12-3/TRBV12-4,many,TRBJ2-3,CASSGGADTQYF,TGTGCCAGCAGTGGGGGGGCAGATACGCAGTATTTT
13,NA,TRBV5-6,few,TRBJ1-1,CASSLRTGTEAFF,TGTGCCAGCAGCTTGAGAACAGGGACTGAAGCTTTCTTT
12,NA,TRBV7-9,few,TRBJ2-7,CASSLERYEQYF,TGTGCCAGCAGCTTAGAGCGGTACGAGCAGTACTTC
13,NA,TRBV9,few,TRBJ2-7,CASSARGGDEQYF,TGTGCCAGCAGCGCGCGAGGGGGGGACGAGCAGTACTTC
15,TRBD2,TRBV12-3/TRBV12-4,few,TRBJ2-3,CASSRSGGGIDTQYF,TGTGCCAGCAGTCGATCGGGGGGTGGAATTGATACGCAGTATTTT
12,TRBD1,TRBV3-1,NA,TRBJ1-1,CASSWTGDEAFF,TGTGCCAGCAGCTGGACAGGGGATGAAGCTTTCTTT
15,NA,TRBV11-1,NA,TRBJ2-3,CASSLGLGTGDTQYF,TGTGCCAGCAGCTTAGGATTGGGGACTGGAGATACGCAGTATTTT
14,NA,TRBV7-9,few,TRBJ1-1,CASTLAPRDTEAFF,TGTGCCAGCACTCTAGCTCCCCGGGACACTGAAGCTTTCTTT
19,TRBD1,TRBV7-9,NA,TRBJ2-1,CASSSSQPATGGSYNEQFF,TGTGCCAGCAGCTCAAGCCAGCCGGCCACAGGGGGTTCCTACAATGAGCAGTTCTTC
16,NA,TRBV7-3,NA,TRBJ2-7,CASSSSLSRMAYEQYF,TGTGCCAGCAGCTCCTCCCTGTCGCGGATGGCCTACGAGCAGTACTTC
14,NA,TRBV7-9,few,TRBJ1-4,CASSSGGPLEKLFF,TGTGCCAGCAGTTCAGGTGGTCCCCTTGAAAAACTGTTTTTT
13,NA,TRBV12-3/TRBV12-4,NA,TRBJ1-5,CASSLAENQPQHF,TGTGCCAGCAGTTTAGCAGAGAATCAGCCCCAGCATTTT
19,TRBD2,TRBV20-1,NA,TRBJ2-1,CSARWWGGGGLNSYNEQFF,TGCAGTGCTAGATGGTGGGGGGGAGGTGGACTTAACTCCTACAATGAGCAGTTCTTC
15,NA,TRBV28,few,TRBJ2-3,CASRSDRSSPDTQYF,TGTGCCAGCAGATCGGACAGAAGCTCACCAGATACGCAGTATTTT
15,NA,TRBV7-3,NA,TRBJ2-1,CASSPGHSHYNEQFF,TGTGCCAGCAGTCCGGGCCATTCTCATTACAATGAGCAGTTCTTC